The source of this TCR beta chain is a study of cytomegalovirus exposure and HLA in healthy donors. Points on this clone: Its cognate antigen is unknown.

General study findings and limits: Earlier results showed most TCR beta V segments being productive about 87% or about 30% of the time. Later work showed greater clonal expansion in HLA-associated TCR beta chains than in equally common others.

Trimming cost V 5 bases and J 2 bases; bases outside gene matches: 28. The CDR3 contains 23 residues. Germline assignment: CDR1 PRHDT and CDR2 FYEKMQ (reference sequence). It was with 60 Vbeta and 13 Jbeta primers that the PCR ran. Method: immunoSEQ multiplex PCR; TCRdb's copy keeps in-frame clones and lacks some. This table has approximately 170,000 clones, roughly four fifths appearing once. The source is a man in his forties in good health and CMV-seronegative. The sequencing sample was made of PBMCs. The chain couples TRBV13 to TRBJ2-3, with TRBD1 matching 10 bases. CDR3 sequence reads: CASSLSKWAGTGEASGYTDTQYF. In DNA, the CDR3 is TGTGCCAGCAGCCTATCCAAGTGGGCCGGGACAGGGGAAGCTAGCGGTTACACAGATACGCAGTATTTT.